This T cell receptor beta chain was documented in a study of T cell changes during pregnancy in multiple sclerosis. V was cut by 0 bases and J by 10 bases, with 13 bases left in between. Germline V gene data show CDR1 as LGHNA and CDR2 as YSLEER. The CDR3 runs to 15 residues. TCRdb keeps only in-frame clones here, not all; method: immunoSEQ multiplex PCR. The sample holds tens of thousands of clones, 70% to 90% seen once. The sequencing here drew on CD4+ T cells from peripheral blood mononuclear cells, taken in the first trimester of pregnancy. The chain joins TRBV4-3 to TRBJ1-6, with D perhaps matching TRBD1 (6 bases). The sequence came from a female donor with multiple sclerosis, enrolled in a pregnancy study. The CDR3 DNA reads TGCGCCAGCAGCCAAGATCATAACAGGGACTCACCCCTCCACTTT. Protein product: CASSQDHNRDSPLHF.